Presented here are 28 T cell receptor beta chains from one specimen sequenced in a study of CD8+CD57+ T cells in acquired aplastic anemia. The study profiled TCR beta VDJ and CDR3 using genomic DNA as template. TCRdb re-analysed the reads in MiXCR, keeping a single row per CDR3 protein. Of 98,000 or so distinct CDR3 sequences listed, roughly 51% are singletons. The source material was sorted CD4+, CD8+, or CD8+CD57+ T cells (not recorded which) from PBMCs. The receptors derive from a human donor in good health, serving as a control.

This clonotype was detected ten times or more. The V and J genes are TRBV11-1 and TRBJ2-3; 9 bases fit TRBD2. J was trimmed by 3 bases and V by 2 bases; bases with no gene match: 15. Germline V lookup: CDR1 SGHAT, CDR2 FQDESV (reference sequence). The CDR3 is 19 residues long. The CDR3 DNA reads TGTGCCAGCAGCTTATTTCCCGGGACAAGCGGGGGGCGGACAGATACGCAGTATTTT. It yields the protein CASSLFPGTSGGRTDTQYF.

The chain couples TRBV2 to TRBJ1-2; a weak D match, TRBD1 (5 bases). The V and J ends lost 3 bases and 2 bases respectively, with 13 bases between them. The CDR3 sequence is 15 residues long. Germline CDR1 SNHLY, CDR2 FYNNEI. The CDR3 DNA reads as TGTGCCAGCAGTGAGGGACTAGCGGGGAACTATGGCTACACCTTC. Its translation: CASSEGLAGNYGYTF.

This sequence joins TRBV25-1 and TRBJ2-7, with D possibly TRBD1 on 5 matching bases. V gave up 6 bases and J gave up 7 bases, with 19 bases separating them. The CDR3 has 14 residues. Germline V gives CDR1 MGHDK, CDR2 SYGVNS. The CDR3 spells CASSPMGQKFEQYF. CDR3 nucleotides: TGTGCCAGCAGCCCAATGGGGCAAAAATTTGAGCAGTACTTC.

The rearrangement uses TRBV7-9 and TRBJ2-7; D possibly matches TRBD1 or TRBD2 (5 bases each). Germline CDR1 is SEHNR and CDR2 is FQNEAQ (reference sequence). CDR3 length: 13 residues. V gave up 0 bases and J gave up 6 bases, with 9 bases separating them. In DNA form, the CDR3 reads TGTGCCAGCAGCTTAGCCGGGACCCTCGAGCAGTACTTC. Translating it yields CASSLAGTLEQYF.

The rearrangement joins TRBV7-9 to TRBJ2-1; 10 bases line up with TRBD2. The germline CDR1 and CDR2 sequences are SEHNR and FQNEAQ (reference sequence). This CDR3 contains 12 residues. Trimming cost V 5 bases and J 9 bases; bases outside gene matches: 1. The chain's CDR3 is CASSASGGEQFF. DNA of the CDR3: TGTGCCAGCAGCGCTAGCGGGGGTGAGCAGTTCTTC.

V usage is TRBV20-1 and J usage is TRBJ2-3; tentative D call: TRBD1 (5 bases). Germline assignment: CDR1 DFQATT and CDR2 SNEGSKA (reference sequence). V gave up 3 bases and J gave up 10 bases, with 17 bases separating them. This CDR3 has 13 amino acids. The CDR3 DNA sequence: TGCAGTGCTAGTGGAAATACACAGGCCCCGCAGTATTTT. This sequence encodes CSASGNTQAPQYF.

The J gene is TRBJ1-2, the V gene TRBV2; D possibly corresponds to TRBD1 (5 bases). Germline V gives CDR1 SNHLY, CDR2 FYNNEI. Trimming shortened V by 4 bases and J by 2 bases, and 8 bases separated the two germline ends. The CDR3 has 13 amino acids. Here the CDR3 reads CASSAQENYGYTF. CDR3 coding DNA: TGTGCCAGCAGTGCACAGGAAAACTATGGCTACACCTTC.

The chain is built from TRBV2 and TRBJ1-4; D gene ambiguous. V lost 5 bases and J lost 0, with 10 bases in between. The CDR3 has 15 amino acids. Germline V CDR1 and CDR2: SNHLY, FYNNEI. CDR3 loop: CASSYAAATNEKLFF. The CDR3, as DNA: TGTGCCAGCAGTTACGCGGCGGCAACTAATGAAAAACTGTTTTTT.

J is TRBJ2-7 and V is TRBV12-3 or TRBV12-4; TRBD1 is a possible D gene (6 bases). V lost 3 bases, J lost 4 bases, and 16 bases lay in between. This CDR3 contains 15 residues. In DNA, the CDR3 is TGTGCCAGCAGTTTGCGAGAACAGGGTTTTTACGAGCAGTACTTC. It encodes CASSLREQGFYEQYF.

The chain joins TRBV20-1 to TRBJ2-3; TRBD2 aligns across 14 bases. Germline CDR1 is DFQATT and CDR2 is SNEGSKA (reference sequence). The ends lost 3 bases at V and 2 bases at J; junction bases unmatched: 13. The length of the CDR3 is 19 residues. DNA for the CDR3: TGCAGTGCTAGCCCCGGACTAGCGGGAGGCGGGCCGCCCACAGATACGCAGTATTTT. It is translated as CSASPGLAGGGPPTDTQYF.

The chain uses TRBV7-3 and TRBJ2-7, with D perhaps assigned TRBD1 or TRBD2 (5 bases each). The germline gives CDR1 SGHTA, CDR2 FQGTGA. CDR3 size: 17 residues. V lost 4 bases, J lost 3 bases, and 22 bases lay in between. DNA of the CDR3: TGTGCCAGCAGCTCTCCTTATCCGGGACCACACATCTACGAGCAGTACTTC. This sequence encodes CASSSPYPGPHIYEQYF.

The V call is TRBV10-2, the J call TRBJ2-2; maybe TRBD2 (5 bases). The V end lost 6 bases, the J end lost 3 bases, and 11 bases lay between the germline ends. Germline V CDR1 and CDR2: WSHSY, SAAADI. The CDR3 is 14 residues long. The CDR3 DNA reads TGCGCCAGCAGGGGGAGCTTGTACACCGGGGAGCTGTTTTTT. The encoded protein is CASRGSLYTGELFF.

This clonotype was seen only a few times. The V call is TRBV4-2, the J call TRBJ1-1, with D maybe TRBD1 (6 bases). V gave up 4 bases and J gave up 5 bases, with 20 bases separating them. The length of the CDR3 is 16 residues. Germline V lookup: CDR1 LGHNA, CDR2 YNFKEQ. The DNA of the CDR3 is TGTGCCAGCAGCCCACCCACGGAGGGGGTTGGGACTGAAGCTTTCTTT. Encoded protein: CASSPPTEGVGTEAFF.

The chain recombines TRBV7-2 with TRBJ2-7; D is ambiguous. Germline loops: CDR1 SGHTA, CDR2 FQGNSA. V was cut by 8 bases and J by 3 bases, with 14 bases left in between. This CDR3 is built from 13 residues. CDR3: CASRPDGYYEQYF. As DNA, the CDR3 is TGTGCCAGCCGACCGGACGGGTACTACGAGCAGTACTTC.

The chain has TRBV29-1 and TRBJ1-4, with D perhaps TRBD1 (5 bases). The germline V gene encodes CDR1 SQVTM and CDR2 ANQGSEA. This CDR3 is 14 amino acids long. The CDR3 DNA follows: TGCAGTGGGGGGGAATCGCAAACTAATGAAAAACTGTTTTTT. Protein: CSGGESQTNEKLFF.

The gene calls are TRBV7-9 and TRBJ1-6, with D unresolved. Germline CDR1 SEHNR, CDR2 FQNEAQ (reference sequence). Trimming pared 1 base from V and 6 bases from J, leaving 7 bases between. This CDR3 is 14 amino acids long. CDR3 region: CASSLVLSNSPLHF. DNA of the CDR3: TGTGCCAGCAGCTTAGTATTGAGTAATTCACCCCTCCACTTT.

In this sample, this clonotype turned up many times. V and J are TRBV6-5 and TRBJ1-6; tentative D call: TRBD1 (6 bases). CDR1 is MNHEY and CDR2 is SVGAGI in the germline V gene. The CDR3 contains 15 residues. The germline V and J ends were trimmed by 3 bases and 9 bases, with 15 bases remaining between them. As DNA, the CDR3 is TGTGCCAGCAGTTATCAGGCAGGGGAGGGTTCACCCCTCCACTTT. Protein product: CASSYQAGEGSPLHF.

The chain recombines TRBV28 with TRBJ1-5; 9 nucleotides match TRBD1. Germline CDR1 MDHEN, CDR2 SYDVKM. The CDR3 is 16 residues long. V lost 3 bases to trimming and J lost 7 bases; unmatched junction nucleotides: 10. CDR3 in amino acids: CASSFRIDGTGQPQHF. Here the CDR3 DNA reads TGTGCCAGCAGTTTCCGGATTGATGGGACAGGGCAGCCCCAGCATTTT.

The chain uses TRBV19 and TRBJ2-3, with 10 bases that match TRBD1. J gave up 4 bases and V 3 bases, and 4 bases lay outside the gene matches. Germline V gene data show CDR1 as LNHDA and CDR2 as SQIVND (reference sequence). The CDR3 totals 15 residues. CDR3 protein: CASSILGQGSDTQYF. For the CDR3, the DNA is TGTGCCAGTAGTATTTTGGGACAGGGGTCAGATACGCAGTATTTT.

The V call is TRBV5-5, the J call TRBJ2-7, with TRBD1 identical over 8 bases. V lost 4 bases, J lost 2 bases, and 5 bases stayed unmatched. This CDR3 is 14 amino acids long. The germline V gene encodes CDR1 SGHKS and CDR2 YYEKEE (reference sequence). CDR3 in amino acids: CASSPRTGPYEQYF. The DNA for the CDR3 is TGTGCCAGCAGCCCACGGACAGGGCCCTACGAGCAGTACTTC.

The chain is built from TRBV24-1 and TRBJ2-1; 7 bases align to TRBD2. Unmatched junction bases numbered 7, after V lost 9 bases and J lost 6 bases. The CDR3 has 13 amino acids. The V gene's germline CDR1 is KGHDR and CDR2 SFDVKD. The CDR3 loop is CATGHGLGNEQFF. CDR3 nucleotide sequence: TGTGCCACCGGACACGGACTAGGCAATGAGCAGTTCTTC.

V is TRBV20-1 and J is TRBJ1-6, with 8 bases lining up with TRBD1. Trimming cost V 8 bases and J 0 bases; bases outside gene matches: 15. The germline V gene has CDR1 DFQATT and CDR2 SNEGSKA (reference sequence). The CDR3 extends over 18 amino acids. The CDR3 loop reads CSTTPKRDRNSYNSPLHF. In nucleotides, the CDR3 is TGCAGTACAACGCCTAAGAGGGACAGGAACTCCTATAATTCACCCCTCCACTTT.

The J gene is TRBJ2-1, the V gene TRBV5-6; possible D gene TRBD2, 6 bases. The J call may be mistaken, given a closer DNA end match to TRBJ2-7. The CDR3 contains 12 residues. Germline lookup yields CDR1 SGHDT and CDR2 YYEEEE. The CDR3 sequence: CASRRGVSEQYF. The CDR3 DNA is TGTGCCAGCAGGCGCGGGGTTTCCGAGCAGTACTTC.

As concerns this clonotype: This is likely a read error, given that the CDR3 carries no conserved phenylalanine or tryptophan at its end. The gene calls are TRBV29-1 and TRBJ2-3; 7 bases line up with TRBD2. Germline-derived CDR1 and CDR2 are SQVTM and ANQGSEA. V lost 3 bases, J lost 2 bases, and 14 bases stayed unmatched. This CDR3 is built from 17 residues. CDR3: CSVEGLAASGNTDTQYL. The CDR3 nucleotides read TGCAGCGTTGAGGGGCTAGCGGCTAGCGGAAACACAGATACGCAGTATTTA.

This chain joins TRBV4-1 and TRBJ2-7; 10 positions agree with TRBD1. The CDR3 extends over 15 amino acids. J gave up 3 bases and V 5 bases, and 7 bases lay outside the gene matches. From germline, CDR1 is MGHRA and CDR2 YSYEKL. CDR3 DNA: TGCGCCAGCAGCGGATACGGGACAGGGGACTACGAGCAGTACTTC. This encodes CASSGYGTGDYEQYF.

The chain combines TRBV5-1 with TRBJ2-7, with D perhaps TRBD1 (5 bases). V lost 0 bases and J lost 3, with 13 bases in between. The germline gives CDR1 SGHRS, CDR2 YFSETQ. This CDR3 region has 15 residues. CDR3 bases: TGCGCCAGCAGCTTGGGACAGAGAAACAACTACGAGCAGTACTTC. Its translation is CASSLGQRNNYEQYF.

The rearrangement uses TRBV20-1 and TRBJ2-7, with D perhaps matching TRBD1 (6 bases). The V end lost 5 bases, the J end lost 2 bases, and 13 bases lay between the germline ends. Germline lookup yields CDR1 DFQATT and CDR2 SNEGSKA (reference sequence). This CDR3 region has 13 residues. The CDR3 DNA follows: TGCAGTGCTGACCGGGACACCACCTACGAGCAGTACTTC. Protein: CSADRDTTYEQYF.

V usage is TRBV2 and J usage is TRBJ1-2, with D tentatively TRBD1 (5 bases). CDR1 and CDR2 (germline): SNHLY, FYNNEI. V dropped 5 bases and J dropped 4 bases, with 17 bases sitting between them. The CDR3 length is 15 residues. This chain's CDR3 is CASSSRTAGVYGYTF. The CDR3, as DNA: TGTGCCAGCAGTTCCCGGACGGCGGGGGTCTATGGCTACACCTTC.